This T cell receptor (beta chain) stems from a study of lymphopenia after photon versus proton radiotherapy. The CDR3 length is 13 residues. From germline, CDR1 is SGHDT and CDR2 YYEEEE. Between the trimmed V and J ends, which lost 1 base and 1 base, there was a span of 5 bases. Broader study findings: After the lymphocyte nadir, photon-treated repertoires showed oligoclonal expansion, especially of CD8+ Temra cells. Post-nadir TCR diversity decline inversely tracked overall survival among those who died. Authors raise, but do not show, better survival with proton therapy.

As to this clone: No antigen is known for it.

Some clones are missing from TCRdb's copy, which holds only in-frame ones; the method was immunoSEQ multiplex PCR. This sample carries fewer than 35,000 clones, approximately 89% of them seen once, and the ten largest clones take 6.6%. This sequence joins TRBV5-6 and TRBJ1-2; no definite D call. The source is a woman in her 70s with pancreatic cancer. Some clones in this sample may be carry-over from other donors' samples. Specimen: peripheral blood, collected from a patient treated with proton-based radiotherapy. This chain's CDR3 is CASSLLDNYGYTF. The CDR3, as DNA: TGTGCCAGCAGCTTGTTAGATAACTATGGCTACACCTTC.